The rows below give T cell receptor beta chains drawn from one sample of a study of Graves' ophthalmopathy and Graves' hyperthyroidism. Each CDR3 protein is one row after TCRdb ran MiXCR on the multiplex PCR reads. The sample lists about 590,000 distinct CDR3 sequences; roughly 40% were seen once. Sequences were obtained from peripheral blood or thyroid tissue (not recorded which). The receptors originated from an adult man with Graves' hyperthyroidism. The CDR3 runs from the conserved cysteine through the conserved F or W. The D gene is left open where the match is weak. Clone size is given for some rows only: seen once, a few or many times, or a class if the clone is expanded.

clone size,J gene,V gene,D gene,CDR3 DNA,CDR3 protein
few,TRBJ2-7,TRBV28,.,TGTGCCAGCAGTTTTGACAGAGCGCACTCCTACGAGCAGTACTTC,CASSFDRAHSYEQYF
.,TRBJ1-6,TRBV2,TRBD1,TGTGCCAGCAAAGACAGGGGGGAGAATTCACCCCTCCACTTT,CASKDRGENSPLHF
many,TRBJ1-2,TRBV29-1,TRBD1,TGCAGCGTTGAAGATCGGGGGGACAGGACTAACTATGGCTACACCTTC,CSVEDRGDRTNYGYTF
many,TRBJ1-1,TRBV12-3/TRBV12-4,TRBD1,TGTGCCAGCAGTTTAGGGCAGGGGGGCAGGAACACTGAAGCTTTCTTT,CASSLGQGGRNTEAFF
.,TRBJ1-2,TRBV29-1,TRBD1,TGCAGCGTTGGGGACAGGGGTCGGTATGGCTACACCTTC,CSVGDRGRYGYTF
many,TRBJ2-2,TRBV20-1,TRBD2,TGCAGTGCTGGGGGGACTAGCGGGAACGGCGTCACCGGGGAGCTGTTTTTT,CSAGGTSGNGVTGELFF
few,TRBJ2-3,TRBV7-9,TRBD2,TGTGCCAGCAGCCCCCCCTCTAGCGGGAGTTTGGATACGCAGTATTTT,CASSPPSSGSLDTQYF
few,TRBJ2-7,TRBV7-9,TRBD1,TGTGCCAGCAGCCTTGCAGGACAGGGGGCTGTCTACGAGCAGTACTTC,CASSLAGQGAVYEQYF
many,TRBJ1-1,TRBV12-3/TRBV12-4,.,TGTGCCAGCAGAATCCAGGGTGGCACTGAAGCTTTCTTT,CASRIQGGTEAFF
.,TRBJ2-7,TRBV10-3,TRBD2,TGTGCCATCAGGGACTGGGGAGGGGACCGTTACAATGAGCAGTACTTC,CAIRDWGGDRYNEQYF
once,TRBJ1-1,TRBV12-3/TRBV12-4,.,TGTGCCAGCAGTTTAAGGGAGAACATCGAAGCTTTCTTT,CASSLRENIEAFF
many,TRBJ1-1,TRBV5-8,.,TGTGCCAGCAGCTTGGGCGGGGTTGACACTGAAGCTTTCTTT,CASSLGGVDTEAFF
.,TRBJ1-5,TRBV19,.,TGTGCCAGTAGCCCTCCTCAGGGACGCAATCAGCCCCAGCATTTT,CASSPPQGRNQPQHF
few,TRBJ1-1,TRBV12-3/TRBV12-4,.,TGTGCCAGCAGTTTAAGGGCAGGGCTGGTATTTGAAGCTTTCTTT,CASSLRAGLVFEAFF
.,TRBJ2-2,TRBV5-1,.,TGCGCCAGCGCTAGGGGTTCAAACACCGGGGAGCTGTTTTTT,CASARGSNTGELFF
many,TRBJ2-7,TRBV25-1,.,TGTGCCAGCAGTGCTCCCGGGAGTGGCGAGCAGTACTTC,CASSAPGSGEQYF
.,TRBJ2-1,TRBV29-1,.,TGCAGCGGCCAATTTGGTTCCTACAATGAGCAGTTCTTC,CSGQFGSYNEQFF
many,TRBJ1-4,TRBV24-1,.,TGTGCCACCATTCCGGGTCTCGACGGCGCGACTAATGAAAAACTGTTTTTT,CATIPGLDGATNEKLFF
few,TRBJ2-3,TRBV7-9,.,TGTGCCAGTGGGAGAGGAACAGATACGCAGTATTTT,CASGRGTDTQYF
many,TRBJ2-2,TRBV6-4,TRBD2,TGTGCCAGCAGCCTAGCGGGGCCGCCCGGGGAGCTGTTTTTT,CASSLAGPPGELFF
.,TRBJ2-5,TRBV7-7,TRBD1,TGTGCCAGCAGCCCCGCGGGACAGGGTAACAATGAGACCCAGTACTTC,CASSPAGQGNNETQYF
once,TRBJ2-2,TRBV29-1,TRBD2,TGCAGCATAGGACTAGCGGGAGGGAACACCGGGGAGCTGTTTTTT,CSIGLAGGNTGELFF
few,TRBJ1-1,TRBV28,.,TGTGCCAGCAGACCTTTTAAGGCCGCATCGAACACTGAAGCTTTCTTT,CASRPFKAASNTEAFF
.,TRBJ2-1,TRBV24-1,TRBD2,TGTGCCACCAGTGGGCCGGGACTAGCGGGAGTGAGGGACTACAATGAGCAGTTCTTC,CATSGPGLAGVRDYNEQFF
many,TRBJ1-6,TRBV29-1,.,TGCAGCGTTGGGGAAGGGGTCAATTCACCCCTCCACTTT,CSVGEGVNSPLHF
many,TRBJ2-7,TRBV6-2/TRBV6-3,.,TGTGCCAGCAGCTTAACCCGACAGGACTACGAGCAGTACTTC,CASSLTRQDYEQYF
many,TRBJ1-2,TRBV15,.,TGTGCCACCAGCAGGCGGACAGTCTACTTAGAGGGCTACACCTTC,CATSRRTVYLEGYTF
many,TRBJ2-7,TRBV7-3,.,TGTGCCAGAACCCCCCCAGATTCTAGGATGGGGATTAACGAGCAGTACTTC,CARTPPDSRMGINEQYF
few,TRBJ2-5,TRBV24-1,.,TGTGCCACCAGTGATCAGACAGCGAAGGAGACCCAGTACTTC,CATSDQTAKETQYF
many,TRBJ2-5,TRBV7-3,TRBD2,TGTGCCAGCAGCGCTACCGGGACTAGCGGGGAGACCCAGTACTTC,CASSATGTSGETQYF
.,TRBJ2-5,TRBV2,TRBD2,TGTGCCAGCAGTGATCTAGCGGGGGATATGGAGACCCAGTACTTC,CASSDLAGDMETQYF
few,TRBJ2-5,TRBV3-1,.,TGTGCCAGCAGCCAATCCGGGGACCAAGAGACCCAGTACTTC,CASSQSGDQETQYF
.,TRBJ1-5,TRBV9,.,TGTGCCAGCAGCGTAGAGGGGGTTGGGGGCAGTCAGCCCCAGCATTTT,CASSVEGVGGSQPQHF
.,TRBJ2-7,TRBV2,TRBD1,TGTGCCAGCAGTAGGGGGACAGGGGGCAATGAGCAGTACTTC,CASSRGTGGNEQYF
.,TRBJ2-1,TRBV20-1,.,TGCAGTGCTAGAGCTGGGAACAATGAGCAGTTCTTC,CSARAGNNEQFF
many,TRBJ1-2,TRBV19,TRBD1,TGTGCCAGTAGTAGACGACAGGGGGCGCTTGGCTACACCTTC,CASSRRQGALGYTF
.,TRBJ1-6,TRBV2,TRBD1,TGTGCCATTCAGGGGGCCTATTCACCCCTCCACTTT,CAIQGAYSPLHF
.,TRBJ1-2,TRBV10-3,.,TGTGCCATCAGTGAGGGACAGAGCTACACCTTC,CAISEGQSYTF
.,TRBJ1-6,TRBV10-3,TRBD1,TGTGCTAGTCGCCCGGACAGGGGGACCAATTCACCCCTCCACTTT,CASRPDRGTNSPLHF
.,TRBJ2-2,TRBV13,TRBD2,TGTGCCAGCAGCTTATGGCGGGGGGCGACAGAGAACACCGGGGAGCTGTTTTTT,CASSLWRGATENTGELFF